In its sample, the clone carrying this TCR beta chain was seen many times. Antigen unknown. The sequenced fragment ends 3 residues before the CDR3 boundary, so the rest is inferred from the germline J gene. Sequencing input was equivalent genomic DNA from CVID and controls. TCRdb's table, derived via immunoSEQ multiplex PCR, lists solely in-frame clones and lacks some. This record lists more than 20,000 clones, none seen once only, and the top ten clones contain 24%. V gave up 1 base and J gave up 5 bases, with 18 bases separating them. The V gene's germline CDR1 is SGHRS and CDR2 YFSETQ. The CDR3 spans 16 residues. This specimen comes from a study of T cell clonality in common variable immunodeficiency. Whole-study findings and limits: Reportedly, TCR beta sequences from common variable immunodeficiency showed fewer deletions and N-nucleotide insertions.

CVID meant reduced serum IgG, IgA and/or IgM plus specific antibody deficiency. No CVID subject was ill or on immunomodulatory drugs when sampled. Sequenced material: peripheral blood mononuclear cells. The J gene is TRBJ2-5, the V gene TRBV5-1, with a possible D match to TRBD2 (5 bases). The source is a human donor with common variable immunodeficiency. The part of the CDR3 DNA that was read is TGCGCCAGCAGCTTGTTTCGGCAGTCCGGCGGGGAGACC. Its translation is CASSLFRQSGGET. The whole CDR3 protein reads CASSLFRQSGGETQYF.